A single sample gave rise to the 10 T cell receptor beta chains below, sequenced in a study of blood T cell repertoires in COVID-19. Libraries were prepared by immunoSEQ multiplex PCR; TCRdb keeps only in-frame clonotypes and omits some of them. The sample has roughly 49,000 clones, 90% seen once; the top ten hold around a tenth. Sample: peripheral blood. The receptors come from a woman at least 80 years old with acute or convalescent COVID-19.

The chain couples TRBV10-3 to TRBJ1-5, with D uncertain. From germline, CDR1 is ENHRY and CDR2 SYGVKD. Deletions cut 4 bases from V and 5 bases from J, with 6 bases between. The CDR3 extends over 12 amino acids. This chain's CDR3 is CAISAGDQPQHF. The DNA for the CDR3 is TGTGCCATCAGTGCCGGAGATCAGCCCCAGCATTTT.

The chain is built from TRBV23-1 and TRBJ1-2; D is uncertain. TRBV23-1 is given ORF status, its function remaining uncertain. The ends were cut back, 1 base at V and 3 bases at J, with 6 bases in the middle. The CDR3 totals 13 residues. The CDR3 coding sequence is TGCGCCAGCAGTCAATGCGGGGACTATGGCTACACCTTC. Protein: CASSQCGDYGYTF.

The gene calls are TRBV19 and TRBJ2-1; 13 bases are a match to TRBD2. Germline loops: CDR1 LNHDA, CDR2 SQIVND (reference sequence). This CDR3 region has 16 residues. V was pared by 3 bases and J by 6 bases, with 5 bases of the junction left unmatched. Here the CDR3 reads CASSMPGLAGANEQFF. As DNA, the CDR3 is TGTGCCAGTAGTATGCCCGGACTAGCGGGAGCCAATGAGCAGTTCTTC. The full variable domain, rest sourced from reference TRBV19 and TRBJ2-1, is DGGITQSPKYLFRKEGQNVTLSCEQNLNHDAMYWYRQDPGQGLRLIYYSQIVNDFQKGDIAEGYSVSREKKESFPLTVTSAQKNPTAFYLCASSMPGLAGANEQFFGPGTRLTVL.

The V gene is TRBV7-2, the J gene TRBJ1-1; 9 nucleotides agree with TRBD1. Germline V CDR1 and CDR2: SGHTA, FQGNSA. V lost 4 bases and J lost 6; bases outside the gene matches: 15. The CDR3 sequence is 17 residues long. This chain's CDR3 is CASSSRTGATRGAEAFF. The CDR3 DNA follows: TGTGCCAGCAGCTCAAGGACAGGGGCAACCCGAGGCGCTGAAGCTTTCTTT.

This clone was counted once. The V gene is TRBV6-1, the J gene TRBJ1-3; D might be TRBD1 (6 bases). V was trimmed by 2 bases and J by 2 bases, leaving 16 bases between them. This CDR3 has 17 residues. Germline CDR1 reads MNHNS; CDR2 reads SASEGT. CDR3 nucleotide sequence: TGTGCCAGCAGTGAACCCCGGCGGGCAGGGGCTGGAAACACCATATATTTT. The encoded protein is CASSEPRRAGAGNTIYF.

The CDR3 is CASSQARGRNSPLHF. As DNA, the CDR3 is TGTGCCAGCAGCCAAGCCAGGGGGCGAAATTCACCCCTCCACTTT. The rearrangement uses TRBV14 and TRBJ1-6; 8 bases are shared with TRBD1. The V segment lost 1 base and the J segment 7 bases; nucleotides outside the gene matches: 3. This CDR3 is 15 amino acids long. Germline CDR1 SGHDN, CDR2 FVKESK.

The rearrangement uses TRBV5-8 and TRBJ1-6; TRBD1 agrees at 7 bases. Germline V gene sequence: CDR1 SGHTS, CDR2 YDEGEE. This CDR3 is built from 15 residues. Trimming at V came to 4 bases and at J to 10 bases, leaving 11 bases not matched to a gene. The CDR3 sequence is CASSRFQGVESPLHF. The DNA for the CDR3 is TGTGCCAGCAGCCGCTTTCAGGGGGTTGAGTCACCCCTCCACTTT.

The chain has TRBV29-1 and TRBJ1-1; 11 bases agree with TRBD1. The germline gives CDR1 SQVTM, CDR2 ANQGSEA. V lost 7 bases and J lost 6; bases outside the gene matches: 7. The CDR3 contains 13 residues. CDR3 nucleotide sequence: TGCAGCGCCGAAGGGACAGGGGGAGCTGAAGCTTTCTTT. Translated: CSAEGTGGAEAFF.

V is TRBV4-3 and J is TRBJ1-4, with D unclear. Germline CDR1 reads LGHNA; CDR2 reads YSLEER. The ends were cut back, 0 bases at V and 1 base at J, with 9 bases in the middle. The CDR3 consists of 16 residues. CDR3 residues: CASSQDLARTNEKLFF. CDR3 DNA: TGCGCCAGCAGCCAAGATTTGGCAAGAACTAATGAAAAACTGTTTTTT.

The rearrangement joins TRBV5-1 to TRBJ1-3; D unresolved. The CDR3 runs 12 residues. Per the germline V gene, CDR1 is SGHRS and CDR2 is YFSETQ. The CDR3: CASWESGNTIYF. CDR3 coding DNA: TGCGCTTCCTGGGAGTCCGGAAACACCATATATTTT.